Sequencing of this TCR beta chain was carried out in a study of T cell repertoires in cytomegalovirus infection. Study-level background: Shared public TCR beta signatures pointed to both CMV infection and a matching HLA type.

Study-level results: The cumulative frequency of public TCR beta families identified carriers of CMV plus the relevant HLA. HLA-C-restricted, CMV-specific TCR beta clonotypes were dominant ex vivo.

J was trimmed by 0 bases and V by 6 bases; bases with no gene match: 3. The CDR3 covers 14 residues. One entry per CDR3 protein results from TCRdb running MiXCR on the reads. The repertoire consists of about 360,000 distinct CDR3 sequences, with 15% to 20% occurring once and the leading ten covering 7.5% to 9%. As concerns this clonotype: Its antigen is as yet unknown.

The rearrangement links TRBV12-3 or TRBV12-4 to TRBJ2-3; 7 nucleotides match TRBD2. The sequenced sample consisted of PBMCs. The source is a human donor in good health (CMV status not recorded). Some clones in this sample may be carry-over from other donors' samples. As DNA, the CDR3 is TGTGCCAGCAGGAGACTAGCAAGCACAGATACGCAGTATTTT. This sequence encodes CASRRLASTDTQYF.